The rows below give T cell receptor beta chains drawn from one sample of a study of blood T cell repertoires in COVID-19. The table came from immunoSEQ multiplex PCR; TCRdb's copy has only in-frame clones and leaves some out. The repertoire includes about 160,000 clones, around 80% of them detected once, and about 10% sits in the top ten. Sequences were obtained from peripheral blood. The source is a woman older than 75 with active or convalescent COVID-19. CDR3s include the opening cysteine and the closing phenylalanine or tryptophan. The order of the fields is V gene, J gene, clone size, CDR3 length, D gene, CDR3 DNA, CDR3 protein. A D gene is named only where the DNA matches it firmly. Clone size appears in some rows only: once, few, many, or a class for an expanded clone.

V gene: TRBV28; J gene: TRBJ2-3; clone size: -; CDR3 length: 17; D gene: TRBD1; CDR3 DNA: TGTGCCAGCAGTTCCTCCAGGTCAGGGGGTGGAGGAGATACGCAGTATTTT; CDR3 protein: CASSSSRSGGGGDTQYF
V gene: TRBV29-1; J gene: TRBJ2-7; clone size: -; CDR3 length: 14; D gene: TRBD1; CDR3 DNA: TGCAGCGTATCGGGACAGGGGAATACCTACGAGCAGTACTTC; CDR3 protein: CSVSGQGNTYEQYF
V gene: TRBV19; J gene: TRBJ2-1; clone size: -; CDR3 length: 15; D gene: TRBD2; CDR3 DNA: TGTGCCAGTAGTATCGGGGGGGCCCGTGGGAATGAGCAGTTCTTC; CDR3 protein: CASSIGGARGNEQFF
V gene: TRBV3-1/TRBV3-2; J gene: TRBJ2-5; clone size: -; CDR3 length: 15; D gene: -; CDR3 DNA: TGTGCCAGCAGCCAGAATACCGGGACATTTGAGACCCAGTACTTC; CDR3 protein: CASSQNTGTFETQYF
V gene: TRBV6-2/TRBV6-3; J gene: TRBJ2-1; clone size: few; CDR3 length: 14; D gene: TRBD2; CDR3 DNA: TGTGCCAGCAGCTTTAGCGGGGGGTGGGGTGAGCAGTTCTTC; CDR3 protein: CASSFSGGWGEQFF
V gene: TRBV6-1; J gene: TRBJ2-7; clone size: -; CDR3 length: 15; D gene: -; CDR3 DNA: TGTGCCAGCAGTGAAGGGTGGAGGGGTACTTACGAGCAGTACTTC; CDR3 protein: CASSEGWRGTYEQYF
V gene: TRBV12-5; J gene: TRBJ1-1; clone size: -; CDR3 length: 16; D gene: -; CDR3 DNA: TGTGCTAGTGGTTCTCGTAGACAGGATTTGAACACTGAAGCTTTCTTT; CDR3 protein: CASGSRRQDLNTEAFF
V gene: TRBV6-2/TRBV6-3; J gene: TRBJ2-7; clone size: once; CDR3 length: 11; D gene: -; CDR3 DNA: TGTGCCAGCAGCGACAGGTACGAGCAGTACTTC; CDR3 protein: CASSDRYEQYF
V gene: TRBV10-3; J gene: TRBJ2-1; clone size: -; CDR3 length: 17; D gene: TRBD2; CDR3 DNA: TGTGCCATCAGTGGGGGTAGCGGGGGGGTTTACTACAATGAGCAGTTCTTC; CDR3 protein: CAISGGSGGVYYNEQFF
V gene: TRBV5-6; J gene: TRBJ1-5; clone size: once; CDR3 length: 14; D gene: -; CDR3 DNA: TGTGCCAGTTCCTCGGGTAGAATCAGCGGGGCCCAGCATTTT; CDR3 protein: CASSSGRISGAQHF
V gene: TRBV7-6; J gene: TRBJ1-2; clone size: -; CDR3 length: 13; D gene: -; CDR3 DNA: TGTGCCAGCAGTGCCGGACTCGACTATGGCTACACCTTC; CDR3 protein: CASSAGLDYGYTF
V gene: TRBV19; J gene: TRBJ2-5; clone size: -; CDR3 length: 14; D gene: -; CDR3 DNA: TGTGCCAGTAGTATGTCGGGGTATCGGGAGACCCAGTACTTC; CDR3 protein: CASSMSGYRETQYF
V gene: TRBV3-1/TRBV3-2; J gene: TRBJ1-6; clone size: -; CDR3 length: 15; D gene: -; CDR3 DNA: TGTGCCAGCAGCCAAGGGGACAAAGGGACTTCACCCCTCCACTTT; CDR3 protein: CASSQGDKGTSPLHF
V gene: TRBV4-3; J gene: TRBJ1-6; clone size: -; CDR3 length: 14; D gene: -; CDR3 DNA: TGCGCCAGCAGCCAAGAATGGAGGAATTCACCCCTCCACTTT; CDR3 protein: CASSQEWRNSPLHF
V gene: TRBV12-5; J gene: TRBJ1-6; clone size: -; CDR3 length: 17; D gene: -; CDR3 DNA: TGTGCTAGTGGTTTGGTACGGGGTAACTCCTATAATTCACCCCTCCACTTT; CDR3 protein: CASGLVRGNSYNSPLHF
V gene: TRBV9; J gene: TRBJ1-6; clone size: -; CDR3 length: 15; D gene: -; CDR3 DNA: TGTGCCAGCAGCGTAGAAGGGGCCTCGAATTCACCCCTCCACTTT; CDR3 protein: CASSVEGASNSPLHF
V gene: TRBV6-5; J gene: TRBJ1-1; clone size: few; CDR3 length: 14; D gene: TRBD1; CDR3 DNA: TGTGCCAGCACCCCCGAAGGGGGCAAGAATGAAGCTTTCTTT; CDR3 protein: CASTPEGGKNEAFF
V gene: TRBV15; J gene: TRBJ1-2; clone size: -; CDR3 length: 14; D gene: TRBD1; CDR3 DNA: TGTGCCACCAGCAGAGGACAGGGAACGGATGGCTACACCTTC; CDR3 protein: CATSRGQGTDGYTF
V gene: TRBV4-3; J gene: TRBJ1-2; clone size: -; CDR3 length: 14; D gene: -; CDR3 DNA: TGCGCCAGCAGCCCCCGTGGGGAGGATGGTGGCTACACCTTC; CDR3 protein: CASSPRGEDGGYTF
V gene: TRBV15; J gene: TRBJ1-2; clone size: -; CDR3 length: 14; D gene: -; CDR3 DNA: TGTGCCACCAGCAGAGATCGGGGGGAGATCGGCTACACCTTC; CDR3 protein: CATSRDRGEIGYTF
V gene: TRBV4-3; J gene: TRBJ1-1; clone size: -; CDR3 length: 14; D gene: -; CDR3 DNA: TGCGCCAGCAGTTACAGCCAGATAAACACTGAAGCTTTCTTT; CDR3 protein: CASSYSQINTEAFF
V gene: TRBV6-5; J gene: TRBJ1-5; clone size: -; CDR3 length: 16; D gene: TRBD1; CDR3 DNA: TGTGCCAGCAGTTCCGGGACAGGGTCCACCACTTGGCCCCAGCATTTT; CDR3 protein: CASSSGTGSTTWPQHF
V gene: TRBV5-1; J gene: TRBJ1-1; clone size: -; CDR3 length: 17; D gene: TRBD1; CDR3 DNA: TGCGCCAGCAGCTTGGCTGGGACAGCCTATATGAACACTGAAGCTTTCTTT; CDR3 protein: CASSLAGTAYMNTEAFF
V gene: TRBV11-2; J gene: TRBJ1-1; clone size: -; CDR3 length: 13; D gene: -; CDR3 DNA: TGTGCCAGCAGCGGACAGACGAACACTGAAGCTTTCTTT; CDR3 protein: CASSGQTNTEAFF
V gene: TRBV19; J gene: TRBJ1-1; clone size: -; CDR3 length: 15; D gene: -; CDR3 DNA: TGTGCCAGTAGTAAGGGGGAATTAGGGAACACTGAAGCTTTCTTT; CDR3 protein: CASSKGELGNTEAFF
V gene: TRBV5-1; J gene: TRBJ2-6; clone size: -; CDR3 length: 15; D gene: -; CDR3 DNA: TGCGCCAGCAGCTCAGGGTTCTCTGGGGCCAACGTCCTGACTTTC; CDR3 protein: CASSSGFSGANVLTF
V gene: TRBV7-2; J gene: TRBJ1-5; clone size: -; CDR3 length: 13; D gene: -; CDR3 DNA: TGTGCCAGCAGCTTGGGTAGCTATCAGCCCCAGCATTTT; CDR3 protein: CASSLGSYQPQHF
V gene: TRBV30; J gene: TRBJ2-3; clone size: once; CDR3 length: 13; D gene: -; CDR3 DNA: TGTGCCTGGAACAGACAGCCCACAGATACGCAGTATTTT; CDR3 protein: CAWNRQPTDTQYF
V gene: TRBV7-9; J gene: TRBJ2-3; clone size: -; CDR3 length: 17; D gene: -; CDR3 DNA: TGTGCCAGCAGCCAGTCCGAAGGGCGGGGCGCTGTGGATACGCAGTATTTT; CDR3 protein: CASSQSEGRGAVDTQYF
V gene: TRBV16; J gene: TRBJ1-1; clone size: -; CDR3 length: 15; D gene: -; CDR3 DNA: TGTGCCAGCAGCCAAGGTGGACAGATGAACACTGAAGCTTTCTTT; CDR3 protein: CASSQGGQMNTEAFF
V gene: TRBV19; J gene: TRBJ1-1; clone size: -; CDR3 length: 13; D gene: -; CDR3 DNA: TGTGCCAGCAGGGATCGGAGGAACACTGAAGCTTTCTTT; CDR3 protein: CASRDRRNTEAFF
V gene: TRBV7-2; J gene: TRBJ2-1; clone size: -; CDR3 length: 15; D gene: TRBD2; CDR3 DNA: TGTGCCAGCAGCTTAGCGGCTAGCGGGTTCAATGAGCAGTTCTTC; CDR3 protein: CASSLAASGFNEQFF
V gene: TRBV5-1; J gene: TRBJ1-1; clone size: -; CDR3 length: 17; D gene: -; CDR3 DNA: TGCGCCAGCAGCTTATCTTTTGATCCAGTAAAGAACACTGAAGCTTTCTTT; CDR3 protein: CASSLSFDPVKNTEAFF
V gene: TRBV19; J gene: TRBJ2-2; clone size: once; CDR3 length: 17; D gene: TRBD1; CDR3 DNA: TGTGCCAGTTCCCGCCGACAGGGTGCGGCGAGCACCGGGGAGCTGTTTTTT; CDR3 protein: CASSRRQGAASTGELFF
V gene: TRBV12-3/TRBV12-4; J gene: TRBJ1-2; clone size: -; CDR3 length: 13; D gene: TRBD1; CDR3 DNA: TGTGCCAGCAGTTCGACAGGGGGCTATGGCTACACCTTC; CDR3 protein: CASSSTGGYGYTF
V gene: TRBV4-3; J gene: TRBJ2-2; clone size: -; CDR3 length: 16; D gene: -; CDR3 DNA: TGCGCCAGCAGCCAAGTAAGAGGAATGAACACCGGGGAGCTGTTTTTT; CDR3 protein: CASSQVRGMNTGELFF
V gene: TRBV6-5; J gene: TRBJ2-3; clone size: -; CDR3 length: 14; D gene: TRBD2; CDR3 DNA: TGTGCCAGCAGGCTAGCGGGGGGGGCACAGTCGCAGTATTTT; CDR3 protein: CASRLAGGAQSQYF
V gene: TRBV30; J gene: TRBJ1-1; clone size: -; CDR3 length: 13; D gene: -; CDR3 DNA: TGTGCCTGGAGTCGCCAGGAGGGAAGCGAAGCTTTCTTT; CDR3 protein: CAWSRQEGSEAFF
V gene: TRBV4-1; J gene: TRBJ2-7; clone size: -; CDR3 length: 13; D gene: -; CDR3 DNA: TGCGCCAGCAGCCCCCTGAGAGGGGGCGAGCAGTACTTC; CDR3 protein: CASSPLRGGEQYF
V gene: TRBV5-1; J gene: TRBJ2-7; clone size: -; CDR3 length: 14; D gene: -; CDR3 DNA: TGCGCCAGCAAAAAGGGGGTGAGCTCCTACGAGCAGTACTTC; CDR3 protein: CASKKGVSSYEQYF
V gene: TRBV3-1/TRBV3-2; J gene: TRBJ2-1; clone size: few; CDR3 length: 16; D gene: -; CDR3 DNA: TGTGCCAGCAGCCAAGAGGGGGCAGGGCTTCACAATGAGCAGTTCTTC; CDR3 protein: CASSQEGAGLHNEQFF
V gene: TRBV19; J gene: TRBJ2-2; clone size: few; CDR3 length: 14; D gene: -; CDR3 DNA: TGTGCCAGTAGTATCGAGGCCCAGACCGGGGAGCTGTTTTTT; CDR3 protein: CASSIEAQTGELFF
V gene: TRBV7-2; J gene: TRBJ1-4; clone size: -; CDR3 length: 15; D gene: -; CDR3 DNA: TGTGCCAGCAGCTTGGGGGGGGCGAGAGGTGAAAAACTGTTTTTT; CDR3 protein: CASSLGGARGEKLFF
V gene: TRBV5-1; J gene: TRBJ2-7; clone size: -; CDR3 length: 14; D gene: -; CDR3 DNA: TGCGCCAGCAGCTTGTCGGGACTCAACTCCGAGCAGTACTTC; CDR3 protein: CASSLSGLNSEQYF
V gene: TRBV21-1; J gene: TRBJ2-7; clone size: once; CDR3 length: 14; D gene: -; CDR3 DNA: TGTGCCAGCAGCAAAGCTGGACAAACCTACGAGCAGTACTTC; CDR3 protein: CASSKAGQTYEQYF
V gene: TRBV11-1; J gene: TRBJ2-7; clone size: -; CDR3 length: 11; D gene: -; CDR3 DNA: TGTGCCAGCAGCTTATATTACGAGCAGTACTTC; CDR3 protein: CASSLYYEQYF
V gene: TRBV5-6; J gene: TRBJ2-5; clone size: -; CDR3 length: 16; D gene: -; CDR3 DNA: TGTGCCAGCAGCTTGGAGACAGAAATCGTGCCTGAGACCCAGTACTTC; CDR3 protein: CASSLETEIVPETQYF
V gene: TRBV2; J gene: TRBJ1-1; clone size: -; CDR3 length: 14; D gene: TRBD1; CDR3 DNA: TGTGCCAGCAGTCGACAGGGAGTGAACACTGAAGCTTTCTTT; CDR3 protein: CASSRQGVNTEAFF
V gene: TRBV5-8; J gene: TRBJ2-7; clone size: -; CDR3 length: 16; D gene: TRBD1; CDR3 DNA: TGTGCCAGCAGCTTCGGGGTATGGACAGGGCCCTACGAGCAGTACTTC; CDR3 protein: CASSFGVWTGPYEQYF
V gene: TRBV10-2; J gene: TRBJ2-7; clone size: -; CDR3 length: 16; D gene: TRBD1; CDR3 DNA: TGCGCCAGCAGCGGAGGACAGGGGAACGTAAGAACGGAGCAGTACTTC; CDR3 protein: CASSGGQGNVRTEQYF